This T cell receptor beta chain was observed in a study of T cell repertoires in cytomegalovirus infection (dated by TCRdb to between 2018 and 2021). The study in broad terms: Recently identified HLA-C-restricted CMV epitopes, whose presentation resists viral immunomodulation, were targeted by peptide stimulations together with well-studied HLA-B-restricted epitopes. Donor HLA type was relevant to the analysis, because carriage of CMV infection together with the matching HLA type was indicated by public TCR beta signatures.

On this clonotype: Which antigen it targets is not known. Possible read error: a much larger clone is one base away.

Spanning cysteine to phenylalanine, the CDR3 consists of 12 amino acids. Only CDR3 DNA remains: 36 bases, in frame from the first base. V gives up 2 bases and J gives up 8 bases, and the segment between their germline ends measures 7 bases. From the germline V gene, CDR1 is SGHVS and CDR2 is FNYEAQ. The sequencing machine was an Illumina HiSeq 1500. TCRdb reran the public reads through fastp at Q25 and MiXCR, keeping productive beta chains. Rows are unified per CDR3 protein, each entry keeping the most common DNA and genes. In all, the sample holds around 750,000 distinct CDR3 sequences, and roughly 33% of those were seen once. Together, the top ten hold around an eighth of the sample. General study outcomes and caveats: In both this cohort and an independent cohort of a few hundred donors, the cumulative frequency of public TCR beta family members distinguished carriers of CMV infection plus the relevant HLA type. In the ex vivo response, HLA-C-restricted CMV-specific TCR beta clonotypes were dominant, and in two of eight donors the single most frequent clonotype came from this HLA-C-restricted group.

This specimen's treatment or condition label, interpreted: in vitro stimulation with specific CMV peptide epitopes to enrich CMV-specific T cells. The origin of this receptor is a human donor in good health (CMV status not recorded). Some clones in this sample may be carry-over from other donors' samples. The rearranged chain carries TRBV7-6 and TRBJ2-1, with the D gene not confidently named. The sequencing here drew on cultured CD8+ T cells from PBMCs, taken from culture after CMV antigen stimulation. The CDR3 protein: CASSLTDHEQFF. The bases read TGTGCCAGCAGCTTAACAGACCATGAGCAGTTCTTC.